This record covers a single T cell receptor beta chain. Its target is not known. It was with 60 Vbeta and 13 Jbeta primers that the PCR ran. Sequencing was performed with immunoSEQ multiplex PCR; in TCRdb, only in-frame clones are kept and a portion is missing. Of some 180,000 clones listed, around 88% are singletons. The data were taken from a study of cytomegalovirus exposure and HLA in healthy donors. Study results and limitations: In a later analysis, HLA-associated beta chains showed higher expansion and lower generation probabilities than comparable chains. In a later analysis, at a false discovery rate of 0.05, 15,000 to 20,000 TCR beta sequences were associated with HLA alleles. Generally TCR sequences proved uncommon, though certain public TCRs appeared in numerous donors.

Unrecorded immune exposures were likely, despite nominal health at sampling. The CDR3 runs to 16 residues. CDR1 and CDR2 from the germline V gene are SGHAT and FQDESV (reference sequence). V gave up 1 base and J gave up 5 bases; unmatched junction bases: 8. The sequence was obtained from a man aged 35 to 55 in good health and CMV-seropositive. V gene TRBV11-1 combines with J gene TRBJ2-1, with TRBD2 matching over 7 bases. Source material: PBMCs. DNA for the CDR3: TGTGCCAGCAGCTTAGGTACTAGCGCGGGGAACAATGAGCAGTTCTTC. Translation gives CASSLGTSAGNNEQFF.